This T cell receptor (beta chain) is from a study of blood T cell repertoires in COVID-19. Study-level background: Both acute and convalescent COVID-19 samples were obtained from the United States, Italy and Spain. In each case, the material was cDNA or gDNA derived from T cells, B-cell-depleted T cells, or PBMCs.

How the authors handled the data: Counts of nucleated cells, estimated from reference gene primer amplification, were obtained. Here immunoSEQ multiplex PCR was the method, and the copy in TCRdb shows in-frame clones only, minus some. V, J and clone size are those of that table, while D and trimming were read from the DNA. The sample lists 260,000 or so clones, around 83% occurring once. CDR3 length: 16 residues. V lost 1 base and J lost 5, with 15 bases in between. CDR1 is SGHAT, CDR2 FQNNGV, per germline. The TCR was taken from an elderly man with acute or convalescent COVID-19. V and J are TRBV11-2 and TRBJ2-1; weak D call: TRBD1 (7 bases). Sample: peripheral blood. The CDR3 DNA reads as TGTGCCAGCAGCTTAGTCCCGACAGGGACTCACAATGAGCAGTTCTTC. Its translation: CASSLVPTGTHNEQFF. The full variable domain, in which reference TRBV11-2 and TRBJ2-1 provide the parts outside the CDR3, is EAGVAQSPRYKIIEKRQSVAFWCNPISGHATLYWYQQILGQGPKLLIQFQNNGVVDDSQLPKDRFSAERLKGVDSTLKIQPAKLEDSAVYLCASSLVPTGTHNEQFFGPGTRLTVL.